These T cell receptor beta chains were read from a single sample in a study of OX40 agonist ivuxolimab in advanced cancers. Measured with immunoSEQ multiplex PCR; TCRdb has only the in-frame clones, and not every one. The sample carries tens of thousands of clones, more than 65% recorded once. The material was CD4+ or CD8+ T cells sorted from blood, obtained in a trial of the OX40 agonist ivuxolimab. The receptors come from an adult with an advanced solid tumor such as melanoma, head and neck, liver or kidney cancer. Both conserved end residues are part of each CDR3. A D gene is named only where the DNA matches it firmly. Not every row has a clone size; where given, it reads once, few, many or a size class.

clone_size j_call d_call v_call cdr3_length cdr3_nt cdr3_aa
. TRBJ2-1 TRBD2 TRBV7-9 19 TGTGCCAGCAGCTTCCCCCGAGGACTAGCGGGAGGCCCAGAGGGTGAGCAGTTCTTC CASSFPRGLAGGPEGEQFF
. TRBJ2-3 TRBD2 TRBV7-2 18 TGTGCCAGCAGCTTAGGTACTAGCGGGAGGTGGAGCACAGATACGCAGTATTTT CASSLGTSGRWSTDTQYF
. TRBJ2-7 . TRBV19 12 TGTGCCAGCGGGACACCATCCTACGAGCAGTACTTC CASGTPSYEQYF
once TRBJ2-5 TRBD2 TRBV18 16 TGTGCCAGCTCACCTTCGGGTGCTAGCGGTCAAGAGACCCAGTACTTC CASSPSGASGQETQYF
few TRBJ2-1 TRBD2 TRBV5-1 17 TGCGCCAGCAGCTTGGGTGGACTAGCGGGGGCGGGGAATGAGCAGTTCTTC CASSLGGLAGAGNEQFF
. TRBJ1-2 . TRBV18 13 TGTGCCAGCTCACCACCGAGGGGGTCTGGCTACACCTTC CASSPPRGSGYTF
. TRBJ1-5 . TRBV19 15 TGTGCCAGTATACGCAACCTCTATAGCAATCAGCCCCAGCATTTT CASIRNLYSNQPQHF
. TRBJ1-2 TRBD1 TRBV15 14 TGTGCCACCAGCAGAGAACAGGGGTTAGGGGGCTACACCTTC CATSREQGLGGYTF
. TRBJ1-1 . TRBV9 14 TGTGCCAGCAAGGGTCAGGCCGCCCCCACTGAAGCTTTCTTT CASKGQAAPTEAFF
. TRBJ1-1 . TRBV5-1 13 TGCGCCAGCAGCAGAATGGCCAGCAAAAAAGCTTTCTTT CASSRMASKKAFF
. TRBJ1-2 . TRBV25-1 13 TGTGCCAGCAGTAGGAACAGGAACGGCGGCTACACCTTC CASSRNRNGGYTF
. TRBJ2-5 . TRBV7-8 13 TGTGCCAGCAGCTTTGAAGGGCCTGATAGCCAGTACTTC CASSFEGPDSQYF
few TRBJ2-7 TRBD2 TRBV10-3 13 TGTGCCATCAGGCCGGGACTAGTGGGCGAGCAGTACTTC CAIRPGLVGEQYF
. TRBJ2-1 . TRBV11-3 14 TGTGCCAGCAGCTTAGGAGGGTCCCGCAATGAGCAGTTCTTC CASSLGGSRNEQFF
. TRBJ2-2 . TRBV11-2 15 TGTGCCAGCAGCTTAGATTCGCCGAACACCGGGGAGCTGTTTTTT CASSLDSPNTGELFF
. TRBJ1-6 TRBD1 TRBV7-6 14 TGTGCCAGCAGCTTAGGACAGGGTCGTACACCCCTCCACTTT CASSLGQGRTPLHF
. TRBJ1-4 . TRBV11-2 14 TGTGCCAGCAGCTTAGGGGGGCGGACCCAAAAACTGTTTTTT CASSLGGRTQKLFF
. TRBJ2-3 TRBD1 TRBV7-2 18 TGTGCCAGCAGCTTCAAAGCGACAGGGGGCTCCAGCACAGATACGCAGTATTTT CASSFKATGGSSTDTQYF
. TRBJ1-1 . TRBV7-2 15 TGTGCCAGCAGCTTAACTCCCAGGGCGAACACTGAAGCTTTCTTT CASSLTPRANTEAFF
. TRBJ1-1 TRBD1 TRBV27 15 TGTGCCAGCAGCCTCCTAGGACAGGGGGCCACTGAAGCTTTCTTT CASSLLGQGATEAFF
. TRBJ1-2 TRBD1 TRBV6-6 13 TGTGCCAGCAGTCAAGGACAGGGTAGGAGCTACACCTTC CASSQGQGRSYTF
. TRBJ1-3 . TRBV11-2 13 TGTGCCAGCAGCCCCTCTCCCCCGACCACCATATATTTT CASSPSPPTTIYF
. TRBJ1-5 . TRBV6-5 13 TGTGCCAGCAGTTACGGTTATGGGCAGCCCCAGCATTTT CASSYGYGQPQHF
. TRBJ1-2 . TRBV11-2 15 TGTGCCAGCAGCCTACAGTCAGGGAAGAACTATGGCTACACCTTC CASSLQSGKNYGYTF
. TRBJ2-7 TRBD2 TRBV5-1 15 TGCGCCAGCAGCCTACCCTTAGCGGGAGCAGGCGAGCAGTACTTC CASSLPLAGAGEQYF
once TRBJ1-2 . TRBV7-9 14 TGTGCCAGCAGCTTAGGAAGCGAGCACTATGGCTACACCTTC CASSLGSEHYGYTF
. TRBJ2-1 TRBD2 TRBV6-6 15 TGTGCCAGCAGTGACTGGACTAGCGGGAGTAATGAGCAGTTCTTC CASSDWTSGSNEQFF
. TRBJ1-1 . TRBV7-2 16 TGTGCCAGCAGCTTACAAGTACTCCGGGCCAACAGCGGCGCTTTCTTT CASSLQVLRANSGAFF
. TRBJ2-7 . TRBV7-9 12 TGTGCCAGCAGCTTATTCGTGACGGAGCAGTACTTC CASSLFVTEQYF
. TRBJ2-2 . TRBV5-1 13 TGCGCCAGCAGCTTAGGTTCTGGGCATGAGCTGTTTTTT CASSLGSGHELFF
. TRBJ2-7 TRBD2 TRBV18 15 TGTGCCAGCTCACCGGGAGGGACTAGCGGATACGAGCAGTACTTC CASSPGGTSGYEQYF
. TRBJ2-3 . TRBV20-1 11 TGCAGTGCTAGTTTGGGAGATACGCAGTATTTT CSASLGDTQYF
once TRBJ2-1 TRBD2 TRBV10-3 16 TGTGCCATCAGTGAGGGACTAGCGGGGCCTATCCATGAGCAGTTCTTC CAISEGLAGPIHEQFF